The present TCR beta chain was sequenced within a study of shared clonotypes between healthy human individuals. Overall study findings and caveats: In general, naive subsets displayed greater estimated richness than memory subsets did. Only blood underwent sampling, and tissue repertoires likely differ. Non-shared clonotypes displayed generation probabilities falling below those of clonotypes present in all four donors.

Naive CD8 isolation took CD45RO-negative cells positively selected for CCR7 and excluded terminally differentiated effector memory CD45RA+ cells. Germline V gives CDR1 LNHNV, CDR2 YYDKDF (reference sequence). This CDR3 is built from 16 residues. This clone was counted once. What it recognizes is unknown. One end of the junction varies from germline; a read error may be responsible. Repertoires were generated with immunoSEQ multiplex PCR, while TCRdb's copy carries only in-frame clones and drops some. The sample has around 560,000 clones, roughly 96% seen once. The sequence came from a woman younger than 45 in good health. The gene calls are TRBV15 and TRBJ2-1; D uncertain. Sequencing was carried out using naive CD8+ T cells sorted from blood. CDR3 DNA: TGTGCCACCAGCAGAGATAGGCTAGAATCCTTCAATGAGCAGTTCTTC. It is translated as CATSRDRLESFNEQFF.